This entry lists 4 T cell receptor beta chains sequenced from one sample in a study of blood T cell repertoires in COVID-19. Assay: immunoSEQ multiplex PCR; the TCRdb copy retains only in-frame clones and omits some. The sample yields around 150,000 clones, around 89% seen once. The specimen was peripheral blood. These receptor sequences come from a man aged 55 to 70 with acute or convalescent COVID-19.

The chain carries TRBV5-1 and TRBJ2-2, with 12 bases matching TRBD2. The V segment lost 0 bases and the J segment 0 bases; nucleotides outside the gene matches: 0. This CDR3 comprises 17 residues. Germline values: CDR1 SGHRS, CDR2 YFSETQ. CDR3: CASSLGLAGANTGELFF. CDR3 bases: TGCGCCAGCAGCTTGGGACTAGCGGGGGCGAACACCGGGGAGCTGTTTTTT.

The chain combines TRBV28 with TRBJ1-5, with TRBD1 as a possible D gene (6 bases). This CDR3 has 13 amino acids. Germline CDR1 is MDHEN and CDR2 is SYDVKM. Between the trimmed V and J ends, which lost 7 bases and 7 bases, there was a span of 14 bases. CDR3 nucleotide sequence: TGTGCCAGCATCGACAGGACGAGGCAGCCCCAGCATTTT. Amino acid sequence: CASIDRTRQPQHF.

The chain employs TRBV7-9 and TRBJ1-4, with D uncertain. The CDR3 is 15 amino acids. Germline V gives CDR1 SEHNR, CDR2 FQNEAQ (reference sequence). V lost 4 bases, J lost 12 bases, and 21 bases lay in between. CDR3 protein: CASSSSGSRQMELFF. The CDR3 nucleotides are TGTGCCAGCAGCTCATCGGGAAGCAGGCAGATGGAACTGTTTTTT. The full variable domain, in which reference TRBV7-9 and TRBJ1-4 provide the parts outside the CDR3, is DTGVSQNPRHKITKRGQNVTFRCDPISEHNRLYWYRQTLGQGPEFLTYFQNEAQLEKSRLLSDRFSAERPKGSFSTLEIQRTEQGDSAMYLCASSSSGSRQMELFFGSGTQLSVL.

The CDR3 loop is CASSTGFSGNTIYF. CDR3 sequence (DNA): TGTGCCAGCAGCACAGGGTTCTCTGGAAACACCATATATTTT. The rearrangement links TRBV7-8 to TRBJ1-3; a weak D match, TRBD1 (6 bases). The CDR3 is 14 amino acids. CDR1 and CDR2 from the germline V gene are SGHVS and FQNEAQ. The V and J ends lost 5 bases and 0 bases respectively, with 8 bases between them.